One sample yielded the 10 T cell receptor beta chains listed below, sequenced in a study of blood T cell repertoires in COVID-19. This table comes from immunoSEQ multiplex PCR, and its TCRdb copy is limited to in-frame clones, with some not included. This table holds tens of thousands of clones, 65% to 90% found once. Sequencing used peripheral blood. All receptors derive from a man in his fifties or sixties with acute or convalescent COVID-19.

The chain recombines TRBV24-1 with TRBJ1-2; D might be TRBD1 (5 bases). Trimming left V 9 bases short and J 4 bases short, with 14 bases between. The germline CDR1 and CDR2 sequences are KGHDR and SFDVKD. This CDR3 comprises 13 residues. CDR3 DNA sequence: TGTGCCACCTCCGCCAGGGAGGGCTATGGCTACACCTTC. It translates to CATSAREGYGYTF.

The V and J genes are TRBV7-9 and TRBJ1-6; TRBD1 agrees at 8 bases. The V segment lost 5 bases and the J segment 7 bases; nucleotides outside the gene matches: 10. Germline CDR1 SEHNR, CDR2 FQNEAQ (reference sequence). CDR3 length equals 16 residues. CDR3 DNA sequence: TGTGCCAGCAGCCCCCGCCCTAGGACAGGGAATTCACCCCTCCACTTT. Translating it yields CASSPRPRTGNSPLHF.

V usage is TRBV10-2 and J usage is TRBJ1-1; unclear D gene. CDR1 WSHSY and CDR2 SAAADI come from the germline V gene. The ends were cut back, 4 bases at V and 0 bases at J, with 6 bases in the middle. The length of the CDR3 is 13 residues. The CDR3 reads CASSGGMNTEAFF. CDR3 DNA: TGCGCCAGCAGTGGAGGTATGAACACTGAAGCTTTCTTT.

The rearrangement uses TRBV27 and TRBJ1-3, with D possibly being TRBD1 (6 bases). V gave up 4 bases and J gave up 2 bases, with 9 bases separating them. The length of the CDR3 is 14 residues. Germline V lookup: CDR1 MNHEY, CDR2 SMNVEV (reference sequence). The CDR3 reads CASSSTGTGNTIYF. CDR3 nucleotide sequence: TGTGCCAGCAGTTCCACAGGGACTGGAAACACCATATATTTT.

This chain joins TRBV5-1 and TRBJ2-5, with 8 bases fitting TRBD2. The germline CDR1 and CDR2 sequences are SGHRS and YFSETQ. Trimming removed 0 bases from V and 4 bases from J; junction bases left unmatched: 5. The CDR3 has 15 amino acids. The CDR3 nucleotides are TGCGCCAGCAGCTTGGTCGCGGGGGGAGGAGAGACCCAGTACTTC. Translated: CASSLVAGGGETQYF.

This clone came up a few times. CDR3 protein: CASSARSSGKYNEQFF. The CDR3, as DNA: TGTGCCAGCAGTGCGAGATCTAGCGGAAAGTACAATGAGCAGTTCTTC. The chain combines TRBV6-1 with TRBJ2-1; 7 nucleotides agree with TRBD2. The trim removed 4 bases at V and 4 bases at J, leaving 10 bases unmatched. The CDR3 has 16 residues. Per germline, CDR1 MNHNS and CDR2 SASEGT.

The chain has TRBV11-3 and TRBJ1-1; 9 bases agree with TRBD1. Germline loops: CDR1 SGHNT, CDR2 YENEEA. Trimming cost V 5 bases and J 11 bases; bases outside gene matches: 6. This CDR3 comprises 12 residues. The CDR3, as DNA: TGTGCCAGCAGCACAGGGACAGGGAAGGCTTTCTTT. This translates into CASSTGTGKAFF. The full variable domain, with the rest looked up from reference TRBV11-3 and TRBJ1-1, is EAGVVQSPRYKIIEKKQPVAFWCNPISGHNTLYWYLQNLGQGPELLIRYENEEAVDDSQLPKDRFSAERLKGVDSTLKIQPAELGDSAVYLCASSTGTGKAFFGQGTRLTVV.

This chain connects TRBV7-9 to TRBJ1-2; TRBD1 agrees at 7 bases. Germline CDR1 reads SEHNR; CDR2 reads FQNEAQ (reference sequence). After removal of 5 bases from V and 4 bases from J, the junction contained 4 bases not matched to a gene. The CDR3 is 13 amino acids. CDR3 coding DNA: TGTGCCAGCAGCGACGGGACAGTCTATGGCTACACCTTC. Encoded protein: CASSDGTVYGYTF.

CDR3 sequence: CASTPLAGRSEKLFF. CDR3 DNA: TGTGCCAGCACCCCCCTAGCGGGTAGGAGTGAAAAACTGTTTTTT. The gene calls are TRBV11-2 and TRBJ1-4; no reliable D call. The V gene lost 7 bases and the J gene lost 7 bases, with 19 bases spanning the gap. The germline V gene encodes CDR1 SGHAT and CDR2 FQNNGV. The CDR3 runs 15 residues.

The genes are TRBV28 and TRBJ2-3; possible D gene TRBD2, 6 bases. The CDR3 is 14 amino acids. CDR1 and CDR2 (germline): MDHEN, SYDVKM. V shed 4 bases and J shed 2 bases, with 10 bases lying between them. In DNA form, the CDR3 reads TGTGCCAGCAGTTCGGCGGGGAACACAGATACGCAGTATTTT. Its translation: CASSSAGNTDTQYF.